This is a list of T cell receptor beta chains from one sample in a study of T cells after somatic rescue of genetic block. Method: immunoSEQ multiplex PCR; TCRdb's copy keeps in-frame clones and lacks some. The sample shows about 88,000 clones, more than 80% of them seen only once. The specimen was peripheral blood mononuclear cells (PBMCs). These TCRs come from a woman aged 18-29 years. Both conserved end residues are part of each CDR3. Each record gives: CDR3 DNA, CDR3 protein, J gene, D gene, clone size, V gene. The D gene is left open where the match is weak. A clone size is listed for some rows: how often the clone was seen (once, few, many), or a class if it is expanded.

DNA: TGTGCCAGCAGTTATAGCGGGAGCTCCTACAATGAGCAGTTCTTC
CDR3: CASSYSGSSYNEQFF
J: TRBJ2-1
D: TRBD2
size: once
V: TRBV6-5

DNA: TGTGCCAGCAGCACATCTAGGGGGGACACCGGGGAGCTGTTTTTT
CDR3: CASSTSRGDTGELFF
J: TRBJ2-2
D: .
size: .
V: TRBV6-5

DNA: TGTGCCAGCAGCCGCTTAGTGGGCAACACCGGGGAGCTGTTTTTT
CDR3: CASSRLVGNTGELFF
J: TRBJ2-2
D: .
size: few
V: TRBV11-2

DNA: TGTGCCAGCAGCCATTTCCCGACTAGCGGGAGTATGGGTGACACCGGGGAGCTGTTTTTT
CDR3: CASSHFPTSGSMGDTGELFF
J: TRBJ2-2
D: TRBD2
size: .
V: TRBV4-2

DNA: TGTGCCTGGACGGCTGGGTGGGCCACTGAAGCTTTCTTT
CDR3: CAWTAGWATEAFF
J: TRBJ1-1
D: .
size: .
V: TRBV30

DNA: TGTGCCACCAGCAGAGTCTGGCTCTACGAGCAGTACTTC
CDR3: CATSRVWLYEQYF
J: TRBJ2-7
D: .
size: once
V: TRBV15

DNA: TGTGCCAGCAGTACCCTCACGCGGTTTGGCACAGATACGCAGTATTTT
CDR3: CASSTLTRFGTDTQYF
J: TRBJ2-3
D: .
size: .
V: TRBV28

DNA: TGCGCCAGCAGCCAAGTTTCCAGTCCCTACGAGCAGTACTTC
CDR3: CASSQVSSPYEQYF
J: TRBJ2-7
D: .
size: .
V: TRBV4-3

DNA: TGTGCCAGCACCCCCCTGGATACCTACAATGAGCAGTTCTTC
CDR3: CASTPLDTYNEQFF
J: TRBJ2-1
D: .
size: few
V: TRBV11-2

DNA: TGTGCCAGCAGCTCAACTCCTAGACCCGTCCATGAGCAGTTCTTC
CDR3: CASSSTPRPVHEQFF
J: TRBJ2-1
D: .
size: once
V: TRBV7-2

DNA: TGTGCCAGCAGTTTATTAGGGCTAAACAATGAGCAGTTCTTC
CDR3: CASSLLGLNNEQFF
J: TRBJ2-1
D: .
size: .
V: TRBV27

DNA: TGTGCCAGCAGTTACCTTGGGGCAGGCACAGATACGCAGTATTTT
CDR3: CASSYLGAGTDTQYF
J: TRBJ2-3
D: .
size: once
V: TRBV27

DNA: TGTGCCAGCTTCTTCGGACAGGGGGCGGATGGCTACACCTTC
CDR3: CASFFGQGADGYTF
J: TRBJ1-2
D: TRBD1
size: .
V: TRBV28

DNA: TGCAGCGTTGAAGATGTCGTAGCGGTCCAACGGGATGAGCAGTTCTTC
CDR3: CSVEDVVAVQRDEQFF
J: TRBJ2-1
D: .
size: .
V: TRBV29-1

DNA: TGTGCCAGCAGCTCGTACCAAGAGACCCAGTACTTC
CDR3: CASSSYQETQYF
J: TRBJ2-5
D: .
size: .
V: TRBV7-2

DNA: TGCAGCGTAGACCATCGGGACAGGCTCACTGAAGCTTTCTTT
CDR3: CSVDHRDRLTEAFF
J: TRBJ1-1
D: TRBD1
size: .
V: TRBV29-1

DNA: TGTGCCAGCAGCTTGGGGGGCGACTATGGCTACACCTTC
CDR3: CASSLGGDYGYTF
J: TRBJ1-2
D: .
size: .
V: TRBV5-8